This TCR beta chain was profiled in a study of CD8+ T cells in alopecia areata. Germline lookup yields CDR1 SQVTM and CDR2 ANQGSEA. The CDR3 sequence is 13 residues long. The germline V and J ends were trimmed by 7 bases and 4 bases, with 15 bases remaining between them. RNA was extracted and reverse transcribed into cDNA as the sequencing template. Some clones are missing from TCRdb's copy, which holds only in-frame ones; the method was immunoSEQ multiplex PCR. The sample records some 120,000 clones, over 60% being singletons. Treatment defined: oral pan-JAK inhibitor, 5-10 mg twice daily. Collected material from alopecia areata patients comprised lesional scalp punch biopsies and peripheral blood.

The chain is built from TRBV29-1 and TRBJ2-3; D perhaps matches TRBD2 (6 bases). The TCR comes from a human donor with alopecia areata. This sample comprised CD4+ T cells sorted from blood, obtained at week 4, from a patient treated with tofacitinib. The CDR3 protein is CSATPGGADTQYF. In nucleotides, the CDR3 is TGCAGCGCTACCCCCGGAGGGGCAGATACGCAGTATTTT.